This TCR beta chain was observed in a study of beta chain features in type 1 diabetes. Study-wide background: The patient and healthy donor groups were comparable for age, gender and cell yields. Sorted cells examined across all samples numbered 107,917,701. Points from the study as a whole: The naive, central memory and Treg TCRB repertoires of patients appeared to be more similar to one another than those of healthy donors. Cells with high TCR expression could be over-represented when cDNA is sequenced.

V lost 4 bases to trimming and J lost 4 bases; unmatched junction nucleotides: 12. Germline-derived CDR1 and CDR2 are MDHEN and SYDVKM. CDR3 length equals 16 residues. This clone was seen ten or more times. Its antigen is currently unknown. All of the isolated RNA was reverse transcribed, so expressed TCRB transcripts were sequenced. Using immunoSEQ multiplex PCR, the repertoire was profiled, and TCRdb retains in-frame clones only, with some absent. The data hold 250,000 to 300,000 clones, with approximately 8.1% observed a single time. The source material was central memory CD4+ T cells from blood. The sequence came from a woman aged 18-29 years in good health. This chain uses TRBV28 with TRBJ1-1, with TRBD1 matching 7 bases. DNA for the CDR3: TGTGCCAGCAGTTCGCCTGCCGGGACAGACCGCACTGAAGCTTTCTTT. Translated: CASSSPAGTDRTEAFF.